The 22 T cell receptor beta chains given below trace back to one sample, sequenced in a study of long-term antiretroviral therapy in people with HIV. The assay, immunoSEQ v3.0, was run at survey level. Here immunoSEQ multiplex PCR was the method, and the copy in TCRdb shows in-frame clones only, minus some. The profile covers fewer than 30,000 clones, with around 80% appearing a single time and 9.5% to 10% taken by the ten largest. The sequences come from unsorted PBMCs, collected 2.8 years after starting antiretroviral therapy. The receptors shown here come from a man aged 30-40 years with HIV.

The chain employs TRBV7-3 and TRBJ2-2; no reliable D call. Germline V CDR1 and CDR2: SGHTA, FQGTGA. The CDR3 extends over 13 amino acids. V lost 0 bases, J lost 7 bases, and 6 bases lay in between. CDR3: CASSLTSNGELFF. CDR3 nucleotide sequence: TGTGCCAGCAGCTTAACGTCGAACGGGGAGCTGTTTTTT.

The V gene is TRBV7-9, the J gene TRBJ1-1; the D gene is possibly TRBD1 (5 bases). Germline CDR1 and CDR2: SEHNR and FQNEAQ (reference sequence). V lost 4 bases and J 11 bases, leaving 14 bases between the germline ends. The CDR3 loop spans 12 amino acids. The DNA of the CDR3 is TGTGCCAGCAGCTCCAGGTTCCCAGGGGCTTTCTTT. Protein product: CASSSRFPGAFF. The full variable domain, rest sourced from reference TRBV7-9 and TRBJ1-1, is DTGVSQNPRHKITKRGQNVTFRCDPISEHNRLYWYRQTLGQGPEFLTYFQNEAQLEKSRLLSDRFSAERPKGSFSTLEIQRTEQGDSAMYLCASSSRFPGAFFGQGTRLTVV.

This clone has more than one count but fewer than ten. This chain connects TRBV25-1 to TRBJ1-2; D uncertain. The CDR3 is 13 amino acids. V shed 1 base and J shed 2 bases, with 5 bases lying between them. Germline assignment: CDR1 MGHDK and CDR2 SYGVNS. The CDR3 is CASSELGNYGYTF. In DNA form, the CDR3 reads TGTGCCAGCAGTGAATTGGGAAACTATGGCTACACCTTC.

J is TRBJ1-4 and V is TRBV19; 10 positions match TRBD1. Germline CDR1 LNHDA, CDR2 SQIVND (reference sequence). The CDR3 spans 17 residues. Losses at the gene ends were 5 bases for V and 4 bases for J; bases not matched to a gene: 10. CDR3 amino acids: CASSPWDRGIDNEKLFF. CDR3 DNA sequence: TGTGCCAGTAGTCCGTGGGACAGGGGAATCGATAATGAAAAACTGTTTTTT.

The chain combines TRBV27 with TRBJ2-5; D possibly matches TRBD1 or TRBD2 (5 bases each). V was shortened by 2 bases and J by 5 bases, with 12 bases between the two germline ends. CDR3 length: 14 amino acids. The germline CDR1 and CDR2 sequences are MNHEY and SMNVEV (reference sequence). CDR3 nucleotide sequence: TGTGCCAGCAGTTTAATTGGGACCTCGGAGACCCAGTACTTC. Translation: CASSLIGTSETQYF.

The chain has TRBV19 and TRBJ1-1, with D possibly matching TRBD1 (6 bases). This CDR3 is built from 16 residues. The V end was cut by 4 bases, the J end by 1 base, with 16 bases between. Per germline, CDR1 LNHDA and CDR2 SQIVND (reference sequence). As DNA, the CDR3 is TGTGCCAGTAGTACGACTACAGGGACTGCGAACACTGAAGCTTTCTTT. This encodes CASSTTTGTANTEAFF.

The chain links TRBV27 to TRBJ2-3; 8 bases agree with TRBD2. Per the germline V gene, CDR1 is MNHEY and CDR2 is SMNVEV (reference sequence). The CDR3 extends over 16 amino acids. V trimming: 4 bases; J trimming: 4 bases; junction bases outside the gene matches: 10. The CDR3 DNA reads as TGTGCCAGCAGTTCAGTACACACTAGCGGCCCAGATACGCAGTATTTT. Translated, it gives CASSSVHTSGPDTQYF.

The rearrangement links TRBV5-6 to TRBJ1-2; 8 nucleotides agree with TRBD1. The CDR3 loop spans 16 amino acids. With 2 bases clipped from V and 0 bases from J, the junction kept 6 bases outside the gene matches. Germline V gene data show CDR1 as SGHDT and CDR2 as YYEEEE. The CDR3 DNA follows: TGTGCCAGCAGCTTCGGGACAGGAATGGCTAACTATGGCTACACCTTC. Translated, it gives CASSFGTGMANYGYTF.

This chain joins TRBV27 and TRBJ1-2; D is perhaps TRBD1 (5 bases). Germline V gene data show CDR1 as MNHEY and CDR2 as SMNVEV (reference sequence). V was trimmed by 3 bases and J by 4 bases, leaving 9 bases between them. The CDR3 covers 13 residues. The DNA for the CDR3 is TGTGCCAGCAGTTTTCCCGGGGGCTATGGCTACACCTTC. This translates into CASSFPGGYGYTF.

The genes are TRBV7-8 and TRBJ2-1; D ambiguous. Trimming removed 5 bases at V and 6 bases at J, with 23 bases between. CDR1 and CDR2 (germline): SGHVS, FQNEAQ. The CDR3 extends over 17 amino acids. CDR3 sequence reads: CASSPPGLGIRFNEQFF. The CDR3 nucleotides read TGTGCCAGCAGCCCCCCAGGATTAGGTATTAGATTCAATGAGCAGTTCTTC. Based on the CDR3 plus reference TRBV7-8 and TRBJ2-1, the full variable domain is GAGVSQSPRYKVAKRGQDVALRCDPISGHVSLFWYQQALGQGPEFLTYFQNEAQLDKSGLPSDRFFAERPEGSVSTLKIQRTQQEDSAVYLCASSPPGLGIRFNEQFFGPGTRLTVL.

CDR3 bases: TGCGCCAGCAGCTTGGAACTTGGCACAGATACGCAGTATTTT. Translation gives CASSLELGTDTQYF. The J gene is TRBJ2-3, the V gene TRBV5-1, with D uncertain. The CDR3 totals 14 residues. Germline CDR1 SGHRS, CDR2 YFSETQ. V gave up 0 bases and J gave up 1 base, with 6 bases separating them.

This CDR3 reads CASSLPGVLAGESDTQYF. CDR3 sequence (DNA): TGTGCCAGCAGCTTACCGGGGGTGCTAGCGGGAGAATCAGATACGCAGTATTTT. The V gene is TRBV7-8, the J gene TRBJ2-3, with 10 bases aligning to TRBD2. CDR1 is SGHVS and CDR2 is FQNEAQ in the germline V gene. J lost 4 bases, V lost 2 bases, and 12 bases had no gene match. The CDR3 totals 18 residues.

The V gene is TRBV7-6, the J gene TRBJ1-5; TRBD1 agrees at 8 bases. V lost 5 bases and J lost 2; bases outside the gene matches: 11. Per the germline V gene, CDR1 is SGHVS and CDR2 is FNYEAQ. The CDR3 runs 17 residues. The CDR3, as DNA: TGTGCCAGCAGCGACGACAGGGGAGGGCTGGGCAATCAGCCCCAGCATTTT. It specifies CASSDDRGGLGNQPQHF.

The sample holds one count of this clone. The chain recombines TRBV5-6 with TRBJ2-7; TRBD1 agrees at 8 bases. Germline CDR1 SGHDT, CDR2 YYEEEE. This CDR3 is built from 18 residues. Trimming took 4 bases from V and 2 from J; bases not matched to a gene: 17. CDR3 nucleotides: TGTGCCAGCAGCAGCAGGTACTCAGGGGGCATTCCGGCCTACGAGCAGTACTTC. Translation gives CASSSRYSGGIPAYEQYF. Supplemented by reference TRBV5-6 and TRBJ2-7, the full variable domain reads DAGVTQSPTHLIKTRGQQVTLRCSPKSGHDTVSWYQQALGQGPQFIFQYYEEEERQRGNFPDRFSGHQFPNYSSELNVNALLLGDSALYLCASSSRYSGGIPAYEQYFGPGTRLTVT.

The J gene is TRBJ2-2, the V gene TRBV5-1; TRBD1 is a possible D gene (5 bases). Looked up from germline, CDR1 is SGHRS and CDR2 is YFSETQ. Trimming left V 0 bases short and J 0 bases short, with 9 bases between. The CDR3 has 16 amino acids. This CDR3 is CASSLAWTSNTGELFF. DNA for the CDR3: TGCGCCAGCAGCTTGGCCTGGACATCGAACACCGGGGAGCTGTTTTTT.

DNA of the CDR3: TGTGCCAGCTCACCCCAAGCCATGGGACCTACTGAAGCTTTCTTT. It translates to CASSPQAMGPTEAFF. This chain joins TRBV18 and TRBJ1-1; the D gene is possibly TRBD1 (5 bases). This CDR3 has 15 amino acids. The germline gives CDR1 KGHSH, CDR2 LQKENI. Trimming took 3 bases from V and 5 from J, leaving 16 bases between them. Combining the CDR3 with reference TRBV18 and TRBJ1-1 gives the whole variable domain NAGVMQNPRHLVRRRGQEARLRCSPMKGHSHVYWYRQLPEEGLKFMVYLQKENIIDESGMPKERFSAEFPKEGPSILRIQQVVRGDSAAYFCASSPQAMGPTEAFFGQGTRLTVV.

The chain has TRBV5-4 and TRBJ2-1, with D perhaps matching TRBD1 or TRBD2 (6 bases each). The CDR3 runs to 15 residues. Germline V gene lookup returns CDR1 SGHNT and CDR2 YYREEE (reference sequence). Trimming shortened V by 5 bases and J by 4 bases, and 16 bases separated the two germline ends. The CDR3 sequence is CASRGGSGVYNEQFF. In DNA, the CDR3 is TGTGCCAGCAGAGGGGGGTCGGGAGTGTACAATGAGCAGTTCTTC.

The chain combines TRBV7-9 with TRBJ1-1, with 9 bases fitting TRBD1. V lost 7 bases to trimming and J lost 1 base; unmatched junction nucleotides: 4. CDR3 length equals 14 residues. Germline CDR1 is SEHNR and CDR2 is FQNEAQ (reference sequence). The CDR3 bases are TGTGCCAGCAACCCACAGGGGGCGAACACTGAAGCTTTCTTT. It specifies CASNPQGANTEAFF.

The V and J genes are TRBV5-1 and TRBJ2-2; D gene uncertain. The CDR3 consists of 13 residues. The germline V and J ends were trimmed by 6 bases and 5 bases, with 11 bases remaining between them. Germline loops: CDR1 SGHRS, CDR2 YFSETQ. The CDR3 DNA follows: TGCGCCAGCACATCCCAGTTGACCGGGGAGCTGTTTTTT. Encoded protein: CASTSQLTGELFF.

The chain carries TRBV27 and TRBJ1-1; D is unclear. CDR1 is MNHEY and CDR2 is SMNVEV in the germline V gene (reference sequence). The CDR3 covers 13 residues. Trimming cost V 3 bases and J 1 base, with 6 bases left between them. The CDR3 spells CASSLGTNTEAFF. The CDR3 nucleotides are TGTGCCAGCAGTTTGGGCACGAACACTGAAGCTTTCTTT.

The chain has TRBV28 and TRBJ1-2; a possible D gene is TRBD1 (6 bases). The CDR3 is 16 residues long. CDR1 is MDHEN, CDR2 SYDVKM, per germline. The V gene lost 7 bases and the J gene lost 2 bases, with 20 bases spanning the gap. CDR3 sequence: CASTSSIGTGNYGYTF. The CDR3 DNA reads as TGTGCCAGCACCTCCAGCATTGGTACAGGGAACTATGGCTACACCTTC.

The gene calls are TRBV7-9 and TRBJ2-7; D gene ambiguous. CDR1 is SEHNR, CDR2 FQNEAQ, per germline (reference sequence). V dropped 5 bases and J dropped 5 bases, with 13 bases sitting between them. The CDR3 is made up of 13 amino acids. The CDR3 bases are TGTGCCAGCAGCCCCCGGATTCGGGACGAGCAGTACTTC. Its protein product is CASSPRIRDEQYF.